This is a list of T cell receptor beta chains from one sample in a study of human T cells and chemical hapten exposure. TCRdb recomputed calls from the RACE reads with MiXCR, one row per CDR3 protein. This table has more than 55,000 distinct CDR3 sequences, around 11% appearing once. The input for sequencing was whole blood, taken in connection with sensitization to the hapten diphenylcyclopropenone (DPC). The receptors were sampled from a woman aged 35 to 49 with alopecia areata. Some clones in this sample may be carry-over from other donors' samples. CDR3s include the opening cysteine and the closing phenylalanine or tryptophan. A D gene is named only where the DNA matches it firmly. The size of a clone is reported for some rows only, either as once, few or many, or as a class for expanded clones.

cdr3_aa: CASSTTGEQFF
cdr3_nt: TGTGCCAGTAGTACTACTGGAGAGCAGTTCTTC
v_call: TRBV19
clone_size: few
d_call: .
j_call: TRBJ2-1

cdr3_aa: CSVDLLADTQYF
cdr3_nt: TGCAGCGTTGATTTACTAGCAGATACCCAGTACTTC
v_call: TRBV29-1
clone_size: .
d_call: .
j_call: TRBJ2-5

cdr3_aa: CASSYAGVPGHPLHF
cdr3_nt: TGTGCCAGCAGCTACGCAGGGGTTCCCGGCCATCCCCTCCACTTT
v_call: TRBV5-6
clone_size: .
d_call: .
j_call: TRBJ1-6

cdr3_aa: CASSYRGGYTF
cdr3_nt: TGTGCCAGCAGTTATCGGGGAGGCTACACCTTC
v_call: TRBV28
clone_size: many
d_call: .
j_call: TRBJ1-2

cdr3_aa: CASSSTGEGYTF
cdr3_nt: TGTGCCAGCAGTTCGACAGGGGAAGGCTACACCTTC
v_call: TRBV28
clone_size: .
d_call: TRBD1
j_call: TRBJ1-2

cdr3_aa: CASSYRQGARYEQYF
cdr3_nt: TGTGCCAGCAGTTACAGGCAGGGGGCTAGGTACGAGCAGTACTTC
v_call: TRBV6-5
clone_size: .
d_call: TRBD1
j_call: TRBJ2-7

cdr3_aa: CASSQSGGVADTQYF
cdr3_nt: TGTGCCAGCAGCCAATCGGGGGGCGTAGCAGATACGCAGTATTTT
v_call: TRBV16
clone_size: many
d_call: .
j_call: TRBJ2-3

cdr3_aa: CASSPPVSRGYEQYF
cdr3_nt: TGTGCCAGCTCACCACCGGTATCACGGGGCTACGAGCAGTACTTC
v_call: TRBV18
clone_size: many
d_call: .
j_call: TRBJ2-7

cdr3_aa: CASNRGLTNTEAFF
cdr3_nt: TGTGCCAGCAACAGGGGACTTACGAACACTGAAGCTTTCTTT
v_call: TRBV7-2
clone_size: .
d_call: TRBD1
j_call: TRBJ1-1

cdr3_aa: CASSQDREHQPQHF
cdr3_nt: TGCGCCAGCAGCCAAGACAGGGAGCATCAGCCCCAGCATTTT
v_call: TRBV4-1
clone_size: .
d_call: .
j_call: TRBJ1-5

cdr3_aa: CASTRSNAGFYEQYF
cdr3_nt: TGTGCCAGCACCCGCTCGAATGCAGGATTCTACGAGCAGTACTTC
v_call: TRBV7-2
clone_size: few
d_call: .
j_call: TRBJ2-7

cdr3_aa: CASSLGAAKNIQYF
cdr3_nt: TGTGCCAGCAGCCTGGGGGCAGCCAAAAACATTCAGTACTTC
v_call: TRBV7-9
clone_size: .
d_call: .
j_call: TRBJ2-4

cdr3_aa: CASSPGRVDKGGTEAFF
cdr3_nt: TGTGCCAGCTCACCGGGGAGGGTCGACAAAGGGGGCACTGAAGCTTTCTTT
v_call: TRBV18
clone_size: many
d_call: .
j_call: TRBJ1-1

cdr3_aa: CASSARQGMGNQPQHF
cdr3_nt: TGTGCCAGCAGTGCCAGACAGGGTATGGGCAATCAGCCCCAGCATTTT
v_call: TRBV2
clone_size: many
d_call: TRBD1
j_call: TRBJ1-5

cdr3_aa: CAINKLAGTDTQYF
cdr3_nt: TGTGCCATCAACAAACTAGCGGGAACAGATACGCAGTATTTT
v_call: TRBV10-3
clone_size: many
d_call: TRBD2
j_call: TRBJ2-3

cdr3_aa: CASSVGRSNQPQHF
cdr3_nt: TGTGCCAGCAGTGTAGGGCGTAGCAATCAGCCCCAGCATTTT
v_call: TRBV2
clone_size: .
d_call: .
j_call: TRBJ1-5

cdr3_aa: CASSLASANGGYTF
cdr3_nt: TGTGCCAGCAGTTTAGCCTCTGCCAACGGGGGCTACACCTTC
v_call: TRBV12-3/TRBV12-4
clone_size: few
d_call: .
j_call: TRBJ1-2

cdr3_aa: CASRARGTNEKLFF
cdr3_nt: TGTGCCAGCAGAGCTAGGGGGACTAATGAAAAACTGTTTTTT
v_call: TRBV28
clone_size: .
d_call: .
j_call: TRBJ1-4

cdr3_aa: CASSPRQTGPNEKLFF
cdr3_nt: TGTGCCAGCTCACCCCGACAGACAGGGCCTAATGAAAAACTGTTTTTT
v_call: TRBV18
clone_size: few
d_call: TRBD1
j_call: TRBJ1-4

cdr3_aa: CASSLAVRDSPLHF
cdr3_nt: TGTGCCAGCAGCTTAGCGGTCCGGGATTCACCCCTCCACTTT
v_call: TRBV7-6
clone_size: .
d_call: .
j_call: TRBJ1-6

cdr3_aa: CASSGMRGGELFF
cdr3_nt: TGCGCCAGCAGTGGAATGAGAGGCGGGGAGCTGTTTTTT
v_call: TRBV10-2
clone_size: medium-sized
d_call: .
j_call: TRBJ2-2

cdr3_aa: CASSAGTAGLASYEQYF
cdr3_nt: TGCGCCAGCAGTGCGGGGACAGCCGGGCTCGCCTCTTACGAGCAGTACTTC
v_call: TRBV10-2
clone_size: few
d_call: TRBD1
j_call: TRBJ2-7

cdr3_aa: CASSQDLGTGYNEQFF
cdr3_nt: TGCGCCAGCAGCCAAGATCTAGGGACAGGGTACAATGAGCAGTTCTTC
v_call: TRBV4-3
clone_size: .
d_call: TRBD1
j_call: TRBJ2-1

cdr3_aa: CSARDNDGAGVGTNTGELFF
cdr3_nt: TGCAGTGCTAGAGATAATGACGGAGCGGGAGTGGGCACGAACACCGGGGAGCTGTTTTTT
v_call: TRBV20-1
clone_size: .
d_call: TRBD2
j_call: TRBJ2-2

cdr3_aa: CASGEGRPTFSEGYTF
cdr3_nt: TGTGCCAGCGGGGAGGGGCGTCCTACCTTTTCGGAGGGCTACACCTTC
v_call: TRBV12-3/TRBV12-4
clone_size: many
d_call: .
j_call: TRBJ1-2

cdr3_aa: CASSYGGVLSNQPQHF
cdr3_nt: TGTGCCAGCAGTTACGGCGGGGTCCTTAGCAATCAGCCCCAGCATTTT
v_call: TRBV6-2/TRBV6-3
clone_size: .
d_call: .
j_call: TRBJ1-5

cdr3_aa: CASRPFGKNTEAFF
cdr3_nt: TGTGCAAGTCGCCCTTTCGGGAAGAACACTGAAGCTTTCTTT
v_call: TRBV12-2
clone_size: many
d_call: .
j_call: TRBJ1-1